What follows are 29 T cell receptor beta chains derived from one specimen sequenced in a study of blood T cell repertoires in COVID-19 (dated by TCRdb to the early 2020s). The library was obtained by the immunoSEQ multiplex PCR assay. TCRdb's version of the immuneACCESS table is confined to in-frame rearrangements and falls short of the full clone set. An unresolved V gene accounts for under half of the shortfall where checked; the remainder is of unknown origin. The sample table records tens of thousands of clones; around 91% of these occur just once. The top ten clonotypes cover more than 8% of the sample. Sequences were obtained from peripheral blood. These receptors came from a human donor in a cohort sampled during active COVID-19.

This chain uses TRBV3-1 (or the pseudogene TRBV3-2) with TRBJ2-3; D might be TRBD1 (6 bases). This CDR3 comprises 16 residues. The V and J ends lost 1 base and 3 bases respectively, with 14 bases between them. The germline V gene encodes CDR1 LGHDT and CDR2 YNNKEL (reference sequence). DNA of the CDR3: TGTGCCAGCAGCCAAGGAGGGTCAGGGGTTACAGATACGCAGTATTTT. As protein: CASSQGGSGVTDTQYF.

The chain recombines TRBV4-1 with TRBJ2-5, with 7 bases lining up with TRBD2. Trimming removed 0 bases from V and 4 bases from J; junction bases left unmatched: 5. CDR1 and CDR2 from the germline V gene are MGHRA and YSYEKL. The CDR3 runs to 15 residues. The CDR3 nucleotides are TGCGCCAGCAGCCAAGATACTAGCGTAATAGAGACCCAGTACTTC. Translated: CASSQDTSVIETQYF.

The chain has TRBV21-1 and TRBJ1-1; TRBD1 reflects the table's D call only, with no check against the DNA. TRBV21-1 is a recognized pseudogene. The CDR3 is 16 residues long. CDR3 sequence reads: CASSKAGTAMNTEAFF. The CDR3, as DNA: TGTGCCAGCAGCAAAGCAGGGACAGCGATGAACACTGAAGCTTTCTTT.

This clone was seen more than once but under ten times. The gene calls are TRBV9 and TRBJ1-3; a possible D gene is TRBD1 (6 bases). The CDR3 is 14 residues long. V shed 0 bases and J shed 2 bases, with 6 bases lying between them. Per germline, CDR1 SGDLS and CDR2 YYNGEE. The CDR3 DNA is TGTGCCAGCAGCGTAGCAGGGGCTGGAAACACCATATATTTT. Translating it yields CASSVAGAGNTIYF.

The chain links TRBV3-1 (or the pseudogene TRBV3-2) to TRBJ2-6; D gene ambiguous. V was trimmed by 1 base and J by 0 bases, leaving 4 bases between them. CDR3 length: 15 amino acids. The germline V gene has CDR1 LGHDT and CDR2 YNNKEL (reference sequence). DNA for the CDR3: TGTGCCAGCAGCCAAGCGGTCTCTGGGGCCAACGTCCTGACTTTC. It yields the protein CASSQAVSGANVLTF.

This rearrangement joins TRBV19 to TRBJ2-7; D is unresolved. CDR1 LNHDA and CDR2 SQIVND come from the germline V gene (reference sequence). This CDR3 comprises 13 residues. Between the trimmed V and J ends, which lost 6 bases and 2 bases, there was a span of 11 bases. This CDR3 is CASSSRGTYEQYF. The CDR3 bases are TGTGCCAGTAGCAGTAGAGGAACCTACGAGCAGTACTTC.

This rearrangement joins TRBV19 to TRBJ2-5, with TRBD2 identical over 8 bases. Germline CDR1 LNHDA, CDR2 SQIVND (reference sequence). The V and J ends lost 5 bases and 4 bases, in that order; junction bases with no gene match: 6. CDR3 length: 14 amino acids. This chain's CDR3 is CASSEIRGGETQYF. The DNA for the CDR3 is TGTGCCAGTAGTGAGATCCGGGGGGGAGAGACCCAGTACTTC. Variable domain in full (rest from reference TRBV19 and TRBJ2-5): DGGITQSPKYLFRKEGQNVTLSCEQNLNHDAMYWYRQDPGQGLRLIYYSQIVNDFQKGDIAEGYSVSREKKESFPLTVTSAQKNPTAFYLCASSEIRGGETQYFGPGTRLLVL.

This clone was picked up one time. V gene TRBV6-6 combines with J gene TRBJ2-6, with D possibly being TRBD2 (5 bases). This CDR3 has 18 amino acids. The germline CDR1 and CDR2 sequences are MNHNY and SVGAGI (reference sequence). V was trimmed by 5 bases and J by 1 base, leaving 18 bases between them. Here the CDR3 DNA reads TGTGCCAGCAGTCCTCTAGGAGGTTTGGGGTCTGGGGCCAACGTCCTGACTTTC. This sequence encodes CASSPLGGLGSGANVLTF.

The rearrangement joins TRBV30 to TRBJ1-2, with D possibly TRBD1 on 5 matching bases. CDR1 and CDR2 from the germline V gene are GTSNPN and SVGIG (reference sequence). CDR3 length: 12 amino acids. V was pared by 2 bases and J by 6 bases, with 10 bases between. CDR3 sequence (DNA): TGTGCCTGGAGTTTGGGGCAGAATGGCTACACCTTC. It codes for CAWSLGQNGYTF.

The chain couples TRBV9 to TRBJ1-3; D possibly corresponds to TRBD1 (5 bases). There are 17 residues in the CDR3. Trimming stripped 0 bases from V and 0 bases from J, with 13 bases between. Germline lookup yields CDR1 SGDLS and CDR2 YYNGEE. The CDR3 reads CASSVESSGTSGNTIYF. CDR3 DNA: TGTGCCAGCAGCGTAGAAAGCAGCGGGACCTCTGGAAACACCATATATTTT.

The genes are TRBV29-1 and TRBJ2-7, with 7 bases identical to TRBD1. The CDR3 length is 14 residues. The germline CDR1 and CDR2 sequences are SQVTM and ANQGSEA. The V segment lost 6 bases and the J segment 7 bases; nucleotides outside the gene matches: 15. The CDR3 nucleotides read TGCAGCGTCCGAGGAGCAGGGGGTACAGGGGAGCAGTACTTC. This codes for CSVRGAGGTGEQYF.

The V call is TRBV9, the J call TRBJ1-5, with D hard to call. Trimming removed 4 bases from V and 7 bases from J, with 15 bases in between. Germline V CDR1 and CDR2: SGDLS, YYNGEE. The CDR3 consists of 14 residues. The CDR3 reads CASSPGRGGQPQHF. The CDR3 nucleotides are TGTGCCAGCAGCCCCGGGCGGGGAGGACAGCCCCAGCATTTT.

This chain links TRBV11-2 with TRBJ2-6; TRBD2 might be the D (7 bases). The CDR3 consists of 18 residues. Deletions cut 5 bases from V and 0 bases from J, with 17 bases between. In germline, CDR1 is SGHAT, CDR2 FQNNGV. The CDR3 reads CASSPSKGGASGANVLTF. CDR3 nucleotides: TGTGCCAGCAGCCCCTCGAAAGGGGGGGCCTCTGGGGCCAACGTCCTGACTTTC.

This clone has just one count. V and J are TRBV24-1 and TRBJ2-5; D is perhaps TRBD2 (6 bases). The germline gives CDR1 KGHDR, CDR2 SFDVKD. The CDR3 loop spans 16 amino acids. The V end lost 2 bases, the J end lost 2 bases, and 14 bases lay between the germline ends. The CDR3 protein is CATSDSIGGEQETQYF. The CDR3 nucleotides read TGTGCCACCAGTGATTCCATTGGCGGGGAGCAAGAGACCCAGTACTTC.

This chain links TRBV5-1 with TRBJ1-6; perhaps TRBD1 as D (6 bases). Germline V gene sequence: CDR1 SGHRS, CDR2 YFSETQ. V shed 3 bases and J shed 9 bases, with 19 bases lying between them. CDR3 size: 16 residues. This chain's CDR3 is CASSSQPTQGSSPLHF. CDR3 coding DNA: TGCGCCAGCAGCTCCCAACCCACACAGGGTAGTTCACCCCTCCACTTT.

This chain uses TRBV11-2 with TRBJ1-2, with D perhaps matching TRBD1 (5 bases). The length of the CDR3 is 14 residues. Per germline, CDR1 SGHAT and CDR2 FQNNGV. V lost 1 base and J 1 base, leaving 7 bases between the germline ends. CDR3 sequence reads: CASSLGGVNYGYTF. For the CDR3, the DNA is TGTGCCAGCAGCTTAGGGGGGGTTAACTATGGCTACACCTTC.

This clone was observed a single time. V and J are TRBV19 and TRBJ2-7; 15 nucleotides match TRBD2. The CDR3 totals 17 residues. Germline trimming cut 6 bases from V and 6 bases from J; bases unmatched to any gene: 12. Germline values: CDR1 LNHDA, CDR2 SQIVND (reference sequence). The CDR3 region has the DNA TGTGCCAGTAGCCAACTCGGACTAGCGGGGGGGGCTACCGAGCAGTACTTC. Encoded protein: CASSQLGLAGGATEQYF.

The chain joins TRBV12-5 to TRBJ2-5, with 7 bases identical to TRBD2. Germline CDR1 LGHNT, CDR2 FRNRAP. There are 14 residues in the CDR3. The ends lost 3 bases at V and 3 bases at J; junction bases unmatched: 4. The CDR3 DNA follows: TGTGCTAGTGGTTTCGGGGGGAGTGAAGAGACCCAGTACTTC. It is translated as CASGFGGSEETQYF.

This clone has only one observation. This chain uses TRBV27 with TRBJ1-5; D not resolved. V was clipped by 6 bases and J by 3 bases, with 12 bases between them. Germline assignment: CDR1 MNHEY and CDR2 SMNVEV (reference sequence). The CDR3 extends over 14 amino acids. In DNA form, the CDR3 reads TGTGCCAGCAGCCTCCCGGGATCCAATCAGCCCCAGCATTTT. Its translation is CASSLPGSNQPQHF.

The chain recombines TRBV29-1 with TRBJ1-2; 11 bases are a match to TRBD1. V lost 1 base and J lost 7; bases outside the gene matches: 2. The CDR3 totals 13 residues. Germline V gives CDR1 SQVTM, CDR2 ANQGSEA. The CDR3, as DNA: TGCAGCGTTGAAGGGACAGGGGGCTTTGGCTACACCTTC. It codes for CSVEGTGGFGYTF. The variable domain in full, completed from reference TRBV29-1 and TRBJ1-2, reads SAVISQKPSRDICQRGTSLTIQCQVDSQVTMMFWYRQQPGQSLTLIATANQGSEATYESGFVIDKFPISRPNLTFSTLTVSNMSPEDSSIYLCSVEGTGGFGYTFGSGTRLTVV.

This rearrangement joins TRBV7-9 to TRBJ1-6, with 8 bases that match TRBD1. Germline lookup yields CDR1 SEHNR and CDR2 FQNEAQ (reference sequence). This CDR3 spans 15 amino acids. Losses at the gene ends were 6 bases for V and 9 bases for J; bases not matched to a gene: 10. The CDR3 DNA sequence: TGTGCCAGCAGTCCAGACAGGGGATTTGGTTCACCCCTCCACTTT. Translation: CASSPDRGFGSPLHF.

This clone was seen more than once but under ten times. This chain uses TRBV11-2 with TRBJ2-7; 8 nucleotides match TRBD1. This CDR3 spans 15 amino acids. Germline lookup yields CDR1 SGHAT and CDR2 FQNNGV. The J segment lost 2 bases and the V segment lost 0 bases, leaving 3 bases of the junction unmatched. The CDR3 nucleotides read TGTGCCAGCAGCTTAGAGGCAGGGGGCACCTACGAGCAGTACTTC. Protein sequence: CASSLEAGGTYEQYF. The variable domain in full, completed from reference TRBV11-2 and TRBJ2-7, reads EAGVAQSPRYKIIEKRQSVAFWCNPISGHATLYWYQQILGQGPKLLIQFQNNGVVDDSQLPKDRFSAERLKGVDSTLKIQPAKLEDSAVYLCASSLEAGGTYEQYFGPGTRLTVT.

In nucleotides, the CDR3 is TGTGCCAGCAGTTTATATAATGCTAATGAAAAACTGTTTTTT. Its protein is CASSLYNANEKLFF. J is TRBJ1-4 and V is TRBV28; no clear D gene. This CDR3 spans 14 amino acids. With 1 base removed from V and 3 bases from J, the gap between germline ends came to 6 bases. The germline CDR1 and CDR2 sequences are MDHEN and SYDVKM.

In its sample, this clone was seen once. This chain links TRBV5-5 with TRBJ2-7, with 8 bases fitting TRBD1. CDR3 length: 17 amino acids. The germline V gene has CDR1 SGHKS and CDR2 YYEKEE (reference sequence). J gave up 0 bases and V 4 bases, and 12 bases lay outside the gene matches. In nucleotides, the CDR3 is TGTGCCAGCAGCCCAACCTTAACAGGGGGACGCTCCTACGAGCAGTACTTC. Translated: CASSPTLTGGRSYEQYF. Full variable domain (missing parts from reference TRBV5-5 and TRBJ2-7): DAGVTQSPTHLIKTRGQQVTLRCSPISGHKSVSWYQQVLGQGPQFIFQYYEKEERGRGNFPDRFSARQFPNYSSELNVNALLLGDSALYLCASSPTLTGGRSYEQYFGPGTRLTVT.

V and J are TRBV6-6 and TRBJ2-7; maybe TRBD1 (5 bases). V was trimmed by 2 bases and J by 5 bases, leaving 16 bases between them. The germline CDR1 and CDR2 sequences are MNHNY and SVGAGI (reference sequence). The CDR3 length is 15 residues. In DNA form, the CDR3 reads TGTGCCAGCAGTTACGATGTGGGCAGGGAAGACGAGCAGTACTTC. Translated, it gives CASSYDVGREDEQYF.

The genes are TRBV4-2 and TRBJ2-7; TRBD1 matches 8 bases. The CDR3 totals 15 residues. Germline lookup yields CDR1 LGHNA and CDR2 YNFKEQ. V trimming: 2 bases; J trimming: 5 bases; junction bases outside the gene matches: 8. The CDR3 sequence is CASSQTQDRADEQYF. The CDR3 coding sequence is TGTGCCAGCAGCCAAACCCAGGACAGGGCAGACGAGCAGTACTTC.

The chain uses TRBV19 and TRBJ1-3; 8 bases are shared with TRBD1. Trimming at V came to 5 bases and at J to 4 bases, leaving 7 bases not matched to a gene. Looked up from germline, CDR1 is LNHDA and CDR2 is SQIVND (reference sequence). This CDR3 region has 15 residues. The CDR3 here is CASSPIRDRGNTIYF. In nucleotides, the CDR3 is TGTGCCAGTAGTCCCATCCGGGACAGGGGAAACACCATATATTTT.

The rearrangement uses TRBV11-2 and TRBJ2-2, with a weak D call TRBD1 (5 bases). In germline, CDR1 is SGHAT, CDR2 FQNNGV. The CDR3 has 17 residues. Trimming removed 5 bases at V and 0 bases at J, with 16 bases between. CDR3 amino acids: CASSPWKGKPNTGELFF. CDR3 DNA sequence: TGTGCCAGCAGCCCCTGGAAGGGGAAGCCGAACACCGGGGAGCTGTTTTTT.

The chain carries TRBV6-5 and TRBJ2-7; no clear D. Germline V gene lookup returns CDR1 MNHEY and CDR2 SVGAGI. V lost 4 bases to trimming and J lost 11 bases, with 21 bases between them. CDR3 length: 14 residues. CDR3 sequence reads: CASSSMVPYDAEYF. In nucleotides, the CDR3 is TGTGCCAGCAGTTCAATGGTGCCCTACGATGCTGAGTACTTC.